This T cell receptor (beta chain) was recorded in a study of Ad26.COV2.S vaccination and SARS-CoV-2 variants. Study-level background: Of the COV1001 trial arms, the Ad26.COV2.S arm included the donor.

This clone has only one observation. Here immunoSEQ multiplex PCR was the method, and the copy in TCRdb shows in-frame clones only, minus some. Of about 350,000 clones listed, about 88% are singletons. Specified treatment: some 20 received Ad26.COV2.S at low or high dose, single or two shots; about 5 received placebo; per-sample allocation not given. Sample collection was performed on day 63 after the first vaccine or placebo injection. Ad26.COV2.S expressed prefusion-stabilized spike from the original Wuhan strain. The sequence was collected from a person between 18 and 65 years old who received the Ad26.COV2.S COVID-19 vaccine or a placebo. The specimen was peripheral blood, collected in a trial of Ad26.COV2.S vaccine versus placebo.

CDR3 bases: TGTGCCAGCAGTCGAGGGACCAACCCCGGTATCTACAATGAGCAGTTCTTC. Protein sequence: CASSRGTNPGIYNEQFF. The chain employs TRBV6-6 and TRBJ2-1; D possibly matches TRBD1 or TRBD2 (5 bases each). Germline CDR1 reads MNHNY; CDR2 reads SVGAGI (reference sequence). The CDR3 spans 17 residues. Trimming took off 5 bases at V and 3 bases at J, with 20 bases between the two ends.